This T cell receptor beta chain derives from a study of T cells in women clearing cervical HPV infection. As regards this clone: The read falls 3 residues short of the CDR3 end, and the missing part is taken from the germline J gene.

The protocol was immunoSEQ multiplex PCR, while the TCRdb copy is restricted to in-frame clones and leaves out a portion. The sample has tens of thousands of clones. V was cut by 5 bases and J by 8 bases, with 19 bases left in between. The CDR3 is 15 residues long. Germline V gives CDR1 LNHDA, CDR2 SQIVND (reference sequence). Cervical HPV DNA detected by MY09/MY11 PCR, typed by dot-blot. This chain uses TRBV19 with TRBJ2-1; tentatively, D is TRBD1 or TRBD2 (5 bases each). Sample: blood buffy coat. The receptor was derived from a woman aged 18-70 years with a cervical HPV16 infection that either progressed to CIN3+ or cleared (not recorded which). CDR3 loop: CASSSLGPEGHEQFF. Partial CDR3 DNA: TGTGCCAGTAGTTCTCTCGGCCCCGAGGGGCATGAG.